The count of the clone carrying this T cell receptor beta chain is one. No antigen is known for it. Treatment denoted: around 19 received Ad26.COV2.S at low or high dose, single or two shots; five or six received placebo; per-sample allocation not given. The samples date from day 63 after the first vaccine or placebo injection. This table comes from immunoSEQ multiplex PCR, and its TCRdb copy is limited to in-frame clones, with some not included. The sample has roughly 350,000 clones; 88% are singletons. This sample was included in a study of Ad26.COV2.S vaccination and SARS-CoV-2 variants. Study overall: Participants got Ad26.COV2.S intramuscularly, once or twice 56 days apart.

General study results and limits: Placebo recipients and vaccine recipients were similar in non-spike TCR breadth. Once vaccination had occurred, spike-specific CD8+ and CD4+ T cell responses reportedly showed substantial breadth.

The sequenced sample was peripheral blood, obtained in a trial of Ad26.COV2.S vaccine versus placebo. This receptor was obtained from a person between 18 and 65 years old who received the Ad26.COV2.S COVID-19 vaccine or a placebo.

CDR3 sequence (DNA): TGTGCCAGCAGCGCAGTGGTGGGGACAGGGGTTAATTCACCCCTCCACTTT. Translation gives CASSAVVGTGVNSPLHF. The chain uses TRBV7-2 and TRBJ1-6; 10 bases fit TRBD1. Trimming cost V 5 bases and J 6 bases; bases outside gene matches: 10. Looked up from germline, CDR1 is SGHTA and CDR2 is FQGNSA. The CDR3 length is 17 residues.